This T cell receptor beta chain was documented in a study of regulatory T cells in long-lasting Graves disease. This clonotype was counted a few times. In germline, CDR1 is MGHRA, CDR2 YSYEKL. The CDR3 is made up of 14 amino acids. Trimming cost V 2 bases and J 8 bases, with 15 bases left between them. Relying on iRepertoire HTBI primers and Arm-PCR of CDR3 regions, the team built TCR beta libraries. Via MiXCR, TCRdb re-called the multiplex PCR reads, giving one row per CDR3 protein. The sample has under 800,000 distinct CDR3 sequences; about 16% are singletons. Time point in this sample: newly diagnosed GD, antithyroid drugs for less than 3 months. From PBMCs, RNA was extracted and then used to make the TCR library. The sample was also linked to a second study, of T cells in Graves' hyperthyroidism and ophthalmopathy.

The sample was peripheral blood mononuclear cells (PBMCs), taken at new diagnosis, from a patient treated with antithyroid drugs. The source of this sequence is a woman under 40 with Graves disease. This rearrangement joins TRBV4-1 to TRBJ1-2; no reliable D call. CDR3 sequence reads: CASSQTPAYGGYTF. The CDR3 nucleotides read TGCGCCAGCAGCCAAACCCCCGCTTATGGAGGCTACACCTTC.